Listed here are 32 T cell receptor beta chains from one sample, sequenced in a study of shared clonotypes between healthy human individuals. Measured with immunoSEQ multiplex PCR; TCRdb has only the in-frame clones, and not every one. The table records under 2.5 million clones, around 92% of them present only once. Specimen: naive CD4+ T cells from PBMCs. Subset specified: CD45RA+ positively selected. These receptors originate from a man in his late teens or twenties in good health. Some clones in this sample may be carry-over from other donors' samples.

The chain joins TRBV15 to TRBJ2-5; a weak D match, TRBD1 (5 bases). V was pared by 1 base and J by 2 bases, with 11 bases between. CDR1 and CDR2 from the germline V gene are LNHNV and YYDKDF (reference sequence). The CDR3 has 15 amino acids. DNA for the CDR3: TGTGCCACCAGCAGAGTATACGACAGACAAGAGACCCAGTACTTC. This gives the protein CATSRVYDRQETQYF.

V is TRBV4-3 and J is TRBJ2-6, with D unresolved. CDR1 is LGHNA and CDR2 is YSLEER in the germline V gene. Trimming stripped 4 bases from V and 0 bases from J, with 13 bases between. There are 17 residues in the CDR3. The CDR3 DNA reads as TGCGCCAGCAGCCTACGGGCGCGTAGCTCTGGGGCCAACGTCCTGACTTTC. Amino acid sequence: CASSLRARSSGANVLTF.

The gene calls are TRBV14 and TRBJ1-5; 11 nucleotides line up with TRBD1. Looked up from germline, CDR1 is SGHDN and CDR2 is FVKESK. The V and J ends lost 4 bases and 4 bases, in that order; junction bases with no gene match: 12. There are 18 residues in the CDR3. The CDR3 is CASSLRPGQGATNQPQHF. The CDR3 DNA is TGTGCCAGCAGCCTACGGCCCGGACAGGGGGCGACTAATCAGCCCCAGCATTTT.

The gene calls are TRBV7-2 and TRBJ2-5; D perhaps matches TRBD2 (6 bases). The CDR3 is 13 residues long. From germline, CDR1 is SGHTA and CDR2 FQGNSA. The CDR3 loop reads CACLRGNQETQYF. The CDR3 bases are TGTGCGTGCCTCCGGGGGAACCAAGAGACCCAGTACTTC. Full variable domain (rest looked up from reference TRBV7-2 and TRBJ2-5): GAGVSQSPSNKVTEKGKDVELRCDPISGHTALYWYRQSLGQGLEFLIYFQGNSAPDKSGLPSDRFSAERTGGSVSTLTIQRTQQEDSAVYLCACLRGNQETQYFGPGTRLLVL.

About this clone: This specimen includes other DNA sequences encoding the same CDR3. The chain links TRBV5-1 to TRBJ1-1; D not resolved. The CDR3 consists of 11 residues. CDR1 and CDR2 from the germline V gene are SGHRS and YFSETQ. Trimming took 2 bases from V and 2 from J, leaving 1 base between them. The CDR3 DNA reads as TGCGCCAGCAGCTTTAACACTGAAGCTTTCTTT. Its translation is CASSFNTEAFF. The complete variable domain, with remaining parts taken from reference TRBV5-1 and TRBJ1-1, reads KAGVTQTPRYLIKTRGQQVTLSCSPISGHRSVSWYQQTPGQGLQFLFEYFSETQRNKGNFPGRFSGRQFSNSRSEMNVSTLELGDSALYLCASSFNTEAFFGQGTRLTVV.

This chain joins TRBV10-3 and TRBJ2-5; D may be TRBD1 (6 bases). CDR1 is ENHRY, CDR2 SYGVKD, per germline. Trimming stripped 6 bases from V and 5 bases from J, with 13 bases between. The CDR3 totals 13 residues. The DNA of the CDR3 is TGTGCCATCAGACAGGGTAGCCAGGAGACCCAGTACTTC. Its translation: CAIRQGSQETQYF.

This clone was counted between two and nine times. Other DNA variants within this sample encode the same CDR3. The V call is TRBV5-1, the J call TRBJ2-3, with TRBD2 matching over 15 bases. The V and J ends lost 0 bases and 0 bases, in that order; junction bases with no gene match: 2. The germline gives CDR1 SGHRS, CDR2 YFSETQ. The CDR3 has 18 residues. The CDR3 nucleotides read TGCGCCAGCAGCTTGGGGGGACTAGCGGGAGGTAGCACAGATACGCAGTATTTT. This codes for CASSLGGLAGGSTDTQYF.

The rearrangement joins TRBV5-1 to TRBJ2-1; 9 bases are shared with TRBD2. The CDR3 totals 17 residues. The germline CDR1 and CDR2 sequences are SGHRS and YFSETQ. The V gene end was trimmed by 6 bases and the J gene end by 2 bases; junction bases not matched to a gene: 12. CDR3 sequence reads: CASNEKAGGPTYNEQFF. CDR3 nucleotide sequence: TGCGCCAGCAACGAGAAGGCGGGAGGGCCCACCTACAATGAGCAGTTCTTC.

The CDR3 region is CASSFSTTGEETQYF. DNA for the CDR3: TGTGCCAGCAGTTTCAGCACCACAGGGGAAGAGACCCAGTACTTC. V and J are TRBV27 and TRBJ2-5; 7 nucleotides line up with TRBD1. Germline CDR1 MNHEY, CDR2 SMNVEV (reference sequence). V was pared by 3 bases and J by 3 bases, with 7 bases of the junction left unmatched. The CDR3 covers 15 residues.

In regard to this clone: Other DNA sequences of this sample code for an identical CDR3. J is TRBJ2-5 and V is TRBV29-1; D is possibly TRBD1 or TRBD2 (5 bases each). The CDR3 loop spans 12 amino acids. V was clipped by 4 bases and J by 5 bases, with 11 bases between them. Germline CDR1 is SQVTM and CDR2 is ANQGSEA. CDR3 sequence (DNA): TGCAGCGTTGGTCAGGGAGCGGAGACCCAGTACTTC. This encodes CSVGQGAETQYF.

The chain uses TRBV5-4 and TRBJ2-3, with 14 bases fitting TRBD2. The CDR3 has 16 residues. V shed 0 bases, J shed 6 bases, and the junction held 3 bases outside the gene matches. Germline V gene lookup returns CDR1 SGHNT and CDR2 YYREEE (reference sequence). CDR3 coding DNA: TGTGCCAGCAGCTTGGGAGGGACTAGCGGGAGCGATACGCAGTATTTT. Translating gives CASSLGGTSGSDTQYF.

The chain combines TRBV5-1 with TRBJ2-5; tentative D call: TRBD1 (6 bases). Germline lookup yields CDR1 SGHRS and CDR2 YFSETQ. Trimming removed 0 bases from V and 2 bases from J, with 11 bases in between. The CDR3 is 15 residues long. The CDR3 DNA sequence: TGCGCCAGCAGCTTGGCCTGGACAGAACAAGAGACCCAGTACTTC. Its protein product is CASSLAWTEQETQYF.

V is TRBV4-3 and J is TRBJ1-3, with D hard to call. The germline V gene encodes CDR1 LGHNA and CDR2 YSLEER. The CDR3 is 17 residues long. The V end was cut by 4 bases, the J end by 0 bases, with 16 bases between. The CDR3 sequence is CASSLGVVDASGNTIYF. CDR3 sequence (DNA): TGCGCCAGCAGCCTTGGTGTAGTGGACGCCTCTGGAAACACCATATATTTT.

This rearrangement joins TRBV4-1 to TRBJ1-2, with D possibly TRBD1 on 5 matching bases. Germline V gene lookup returns CDR1 MGHRA and CDR2 YSYEKL. This CDR3 is 15 amino acids long. Trimming removed 0 bases from V and 8 bases from J, with 16 bases in between. CDR3: CASSQDLWQGYGYTF. The CDR3 DNA sequence: TGCGCCAGCAGCCAAGACTTGTGGCAGGGATACGGCTACACCTTC.

V and J are TRBV18 and TRBJ2-1; D may be TRBD1 (5 bases). The CDR3 spans 16 residues. V lost 2 bases and J lost 5, with 16 bases in between. From germline, CDR1 is KGHSH and CDR2 LQKENI. CDR3 sequence: CASSPTSWQGNNEQFF. Written as DNA, the CDR3 is TGTGCCAGCTCACCAACCTCATGGCAGGGCAACAATGAGCAGTTCTTC.

The V and J genes are TRBV19 and TRBJ2-5, with D hard to call. The V gene's germline CDR1 is LNHDA and CDR2 SQIVND (reference sequence). This CDR3 comprises 12 residues. V was pared by 9 bases and J by 5 bases, with 13 bases between. The CDR3 sequence is CASHSSGETQYF. The CDR3, as DNA: TGTGCCAGCCATTCCTCTGGGGAGACCCAGTACTTC.

V and J are TRBV30 and TRBJ2-7; possible D gene TRBD1, 6 bases. This CDR3 is 12 amino acids long. Germline values: CDR1 GTSNPN, CDR2 SVGIG (reference sequence). V lost 4 bases, J lost 7 bases, and 14 bases lay in between. DNA for the CDR3: TGTGCCTGGACCCTACAGGGCGAGGAGCAGTACTTC. This encodes CAWTLQGEEQYF.

The chain carries TRBV7-8 and TRBJ1-2, with D perhaps matching TRBD1 (6 bases). Germline CDR1 SGHVS, CDR2 FQNEAQ. V shed 2 bases and J shed 4 bases, with 8 bases lying between them. The CDR3 length is 13 residues. The DNA for the CDR3 is TGTGCCAGCAGCTTAACAGGGACCTATGGCTACACCTTC. Translating gives CASSLTGTYGYTF.

The V and J genes are TRBV9 and TRBJ2-2, with TRBD1 matching over 8 bases. Germline CDR1 is SGDLS and CDR2 is YYNGEE. J was trimmed by 4 bases and V by 3 bases; bases with no gene match: 8. CDR3 length: 16 amino acids. CDR3 DNA sequence: TGTGCCAGCAGCGAACAGACAGGGGTCTTCACCGGGGAGCTGTTTTTT. Its translation is CASSEQTGVFTGELFF.

The chain has TRBV27 and TRBJ2-7; D is unresolved. The CDR3 is 13 amino acids. V was pared by 2 bases and J by 2 bases, with 7 bases between. Germline CDR1 reads MNHEY; CDR2 reads SMNVEV (reference sequence). DNA of the CDR3: TGTGCCAGCAGTTTAGCGTGGCCCTACGAGCAGTACTTC. Its translation is CASSLAWPYEQYF.

About this clone: The conserved phenylalanine or tryptophan normally closing the CDR3 is absent here, so this likely arose from a read error. The DNA is left out, because the CDR3 cannot be placed on it with certainty; the CDR3 is given as TCRdb lists it. The chain links TRBV27 to TRBJ2-7; the table's D call of TRBD1 was not tested on the DNA. Termini included, the CDR3 measures 12 amino acids. Per germline, CDR1 MNHEY and CDR2 SMNVEV (reference sequence). The CDR3 sequence is CASSSTPGQFYY.

About this clone itself: The same CDR3 can be traced to other DNA sequences in this sample. This chain uses TRBV5-4 with TRBJ2-5, with D perhaps being TRBD1 or TRBD2 (5 bases each). Trimming left V 4 bases short and J 1 base short, with 11 bases between. In germline, CDR1 is SGHNT, CDR2 YYREEE (reference sequence). CDR3 length: 14 amino acids. CDR3: CASSPGTGQETQYF. In DNA form, the CDR3 reads TGTGCCAGCAGCCCAGGGACCGGCCAAGAGACCCAGTACTTC.

The V gene is TRBV18, the J gene TRBJ2-3, with D possibly TRBD2 on 6 matching bases. Trimming shortened V by 1 base and J by 1 base, and 9 bases separated the two germline ends. Germline loops: CDR1 KGHSH, CDR2 LQKENI. The CDR3 totals 15 residues. This chain's CDR3 is CASSPRASGTDTQYF. The CDR3 coding sequence is TGTGCCAGCTCACCACGGGCTAGCGGCACAGATACGCAGTATTTT.

The chain recombines TRBV19 with TRBJ1-5; the match to TRBD1 covers 8 bases. Germline-derived CDR1 and CDR2 are LNHDA and SQIVND (reference sequence). The CDR3 has 17 residues. The J segment lost 4 bases and the V segment lost 5 bases, leaving 13 bases of the junction unmatched. Written as DNA, the CDR3 is TGTGCCAGTAGTCAACGGACCGGGACAGGTCAGAATCAGCCCCAGCATTTT. Translated, it gives CASSQRTGTGQNQPQHF. Full variable domain (remainder filled in from reference TRBV19 and TRBJ1-5): DGGITQSPKYLFRKEGQNVTLSCEQNLNHDAMYWYRQDPGQGLRLIYYSQIVNDFQKGDIAEGYSVSREKKESFPLTVTSAQKNPTAFYLCASSQRTGTGQNQPQHFGDGTRLSIL.

The CDR3 DNA is TGTGCCAGCAGTGATCCGGTACGCGCCTACGAGCAGTACTTC. Amino acids: CASSDPVRAYEQYF. This chain joins TRBV6-5 and TRBJ2-7; no clear D. In germline, CDR1 is MNHEY, CDR2 SVGAGI. The CDR3 is made up of 14 amino acids. V lost 5 bases and J 2 bases, leaving 13 bases between the germline ends.

The V call is TRBV11-2, the J call TRBJ2-3; the match to TRBD2 covers 11 bases. The germline V gene has CDR1 SGHAT and CDR2 FQNNGV. J gave up 4 bases and V 3 bases, and 12 bases lay outside the gene matches. The CDR3 contains 18 residues. The CDR3: CASSLRRVAGGLADTQYF. The CDR3 DNA follows: TGTGCCAGCAGCTTGCGCAGGGTAGCGGGAGGGCTGGCAGATACGCAGTATTTT. The whole variable domain, filled in from reference TRBV11-2 and TRBJ2-3, reads EAGVAQSPRYKIIEKRQSVAFWCNPISGHATLYWYQQILGQGPKLLIQFQNNGVVDDSQLPKDRFSAERLKGVDSTLKIQPAKLEDSAVYLCASSLRRVAGGLADTQYFGPGTRLTVL.

The chain employs TRBV7-3 and TRBJ2-5; TRBD2 matches at 7 bases. V lost 3 bases and J lost 4; bases outside the gene matches: 5. CDR3 length: 14 amino acids. Germline CDR1 SGHTA, CDR2 FQGTGA. CDR3: CASSLAGAPETQYF. CDR3 sequence (DNA): TGTGCCAGCAGCTTGGCGGGAGCTCCAGAGACCCAGTACTTC.

Turning to this clone: The same CDR3 is also encoded by other DNA sequences in this sample. The V and J genes are TRBV2 and TRBJ1-1; maybe TRBD1 (5 bases). This CDR3 spans 14 amino acids. Trimming pared 3 bases from V and 1 base from J, leaving 9 bases between. Germline loops: CDR1 SNHLY, CDR2 FYNNEI. Here the CDR3 reads CASSDQGGNTEAFF. The CDR3 DNA sequence: TGTGCCAGCAGTGACCAGGGAGGGAACACTGAAGCTTTCTTT. The entire variable domain, with the rest obtained from reference TRBV2 and TRBJ1-1, is as follows: EPEVTQTPSHQVTQMGQEVILRCVPISNHLYFYWYRQILGQKVEFLVSFYNNEISEKSEIFDDQFSVERPDGSNFTLKIRSTKLEDSAMYFCASSDQGGNTEAFFGQGTRLTVV.

The genes are TRBV30 and TRBJ1-2; D uncertain. Trimming took off 3 bases at V and 8 bases at J, with 10 bases between the two ends. The CDR3 runs 11 residues. The germline V gene has CDR1 GTSNPN and CDR2 SVGIG (reference sequence). In DNA form, the CDR3 reads TGTGCCTGGAGGAGCGATGGGGGCTACACCTTC. This codes for CAWRSDGGYTF.

The chain links TRBV9 to TRBJ2-3; 11 bases map to TRBD1. The V and J ends lost 0 bases and 2 bases, in that order; junction bases with no gene match: 2. This CDR3 comprises 16 residues. Per germline, CDR1 SGDLS and CDR2 YYNGEE. The CDR3 sequence is CASSVGTGGSTDTQYF. The CDR3 DNA reads as TGTGCCAGCAGCGTAGGGACAGGGGGCTCCACAGATACGCAGTATTTT.

The rearrangement uses TRBV5-1 and TRBJ2-7; 7 bases map to TRBD2. This CDR3 is 13 amino acids long. Germline values: CDR1 SGHRS, CDR2 YFSETQ. The trim removed 0 bases at V and 6 bases at J, leaving 3 bases unmatched. CDR3 nucleotides: TGCGCCAGCAGCTTGGTTCTAGCGGCCGAGCAGTACTTC. It yields the protein CASSLVLAAEQYF.

The chain carries TRBV29-1 and TRBJ1-5; 7 bases agree with TRBD1. The V segment lost 6 bases and the J segment 3 bases; nucleotides outside the gene matches: 5. CDR3 size: 13 residues. Looked up from germline, CDR1 is SQVTM and CDR2 is ANQGSEA. In DNA, the CDR3 is TGCAGCGTGCGGGGACAGCACAATCAGCCCCAGCATTTT. This gives the protein CSVRGQHNQPQHF.